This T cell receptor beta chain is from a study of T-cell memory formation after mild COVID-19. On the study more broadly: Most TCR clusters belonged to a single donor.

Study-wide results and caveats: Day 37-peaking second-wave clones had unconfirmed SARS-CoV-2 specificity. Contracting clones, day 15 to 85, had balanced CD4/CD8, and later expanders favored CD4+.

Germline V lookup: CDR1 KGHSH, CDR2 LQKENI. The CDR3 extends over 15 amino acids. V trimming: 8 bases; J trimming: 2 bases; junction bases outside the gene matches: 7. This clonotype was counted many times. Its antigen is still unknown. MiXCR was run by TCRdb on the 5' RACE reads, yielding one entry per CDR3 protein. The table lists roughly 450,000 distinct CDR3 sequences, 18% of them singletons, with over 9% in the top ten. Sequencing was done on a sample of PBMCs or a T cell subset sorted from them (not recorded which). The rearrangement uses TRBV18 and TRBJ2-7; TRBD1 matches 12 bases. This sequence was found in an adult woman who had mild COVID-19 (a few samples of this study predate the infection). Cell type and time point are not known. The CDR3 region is CASSPRDRGPYEQYF. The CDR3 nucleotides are TGTGCCAGCAGCCCCCGGGACAGGGGGCCCTACGAGCAGTACTTC.